This is a list of T cell receptor beta chains from one sample in a study of T cells after yellow fever vaccination. One entry per CDR3 protein results from TCRdb running MiXCR on the 5' RACE reads. The data show about 320,000 distinct CDR3 sequences, 3.5% to 4.5% seen once. The specimen comprised PBMCs, sampled 15 days after the yellow fever booster vaccination. The receptors stem from a man younger than 35 who received the YFV17D yellow fever vaccine. Each CDR3 is given with its conserved first and last residue. The order of the fields is V gene, clone size, D gene, J gene, CDR3 protein, CDR3 DNA. The D gene is left open where the match is weak. Expanded clones are given a class, and other clones once, few, many or no size at all.

TRBV6-5	many	TRBD2	TRBJ2-1	CASSPGRGFWNEQFF	TGTGCCAGCAGCCCCGGGAGGGGTTTCTGGAATGAGCAGTTCTTC
TRBV3-1	many	.	TRBJ1-2	CASSPRTEPNYGYTF	TGTGCCAGCAGCCCACGGACGGAGCCTAACTATGGCTACACCTTC
TRBV6-6	few	TRBD2	TRBJ2-1	CASSYSYTDTGRGSYNEQFF	TGTGCCAGCAGTTACTCCTACACGGACACGGGGCGGGGGTCCTACAATGAGCAGTTCTTC
TRBV7-3	many	.	TRBJ2-3	CASSLTQSLWGTQYF	TGTGCCAGCAGCTTAACTCAATCCTTATGGGGTACGCAGTATTTT
TRBV20-1	many	TRBD2	TRBJ2-5	CSARLLAEGETQYF	TGCAGTGCACGACTACTAGCGGAAGGAGAGACCCAGTACTTC
TRBV5-1	few	.	TRBJ2-1	CASSLAQRNPMADNEQFF	TGCGCCAGCAGCTTGGCTCAGCGTAACCCCATGGCCGACAATGAGCAGTTCTTC
TRBV5-1	few	.	TRBJ2-2	CASSRTDWAGELFF	TGCGCCAGCAGCCGAACAGACTGGGCCGGGGAGCTGTTTTTT
TRBV12-3/TRBV12-4	.	.	TRBJ1-2	CASSLSLVRQKSTF	TGTGCCAGCAGTTTATCGTTAGTGCGTCAGAAGAGCACCTTC
TRBV6-5	many	.	TRBJ2-1	CASSYASRDRYNEQFF	TGTGCCAGCAGTTACGCGTCCAGGGACCGATACAATGAGCAGTTCTTC
TRBV20-1	few	TRBD1	TRBJ2-2	CSAIRDREITGELFF	TGCAGTGCTATTAGGGACAGGGAGATCACCGGGGAGCTGTTTTTT
TRBV12-3/TRBV12-4	few	.	TRBJ2-7	CASSSSGWEQYF	TGTGCCAGCAGTTCGTCCGGCTGGGAGCAGTACTTC
TRBV10-3	many	.	TRBJ2-7	CAISESGGVDEQYF	TGTGCCATCAGTGAGTCCGGAGGGGTAGACGAGCAGTACTTC
TRBV20-1	few	TRBD1	TRBJ1-2	CSAPGQGQQGYTF	TGCAGTGCTCCGGGACAGGGGCAACAAGGCTACACCTTC
TRBV4-3	few	TRBD2	TRBJ2-1	CASSQGATSGGDEQFF	TGCGCCAGCAGCCAAGGGGCGACTAGCGGAGGGGATGAGCAGTTCTTC
TRBV29-1	many	.	TRBJ1-1	CSSSPGYMNTEAFF	TGCAGCTCAAGTCCAGGGTACATGAACACTGAAGCTTTCTTT
TRBV25-1	many	.	TRBJ1-1	CASSDGPMGTEAFF	TGTGCCAGCAGTGACGGACCGATGGGGACTGAAGCTTTCTTT
TRBV9	many	TRBD1	TRBJ2-7	CASSPGQVWSEQYF	TGTGCCAGCAGCCCGGGACAGGTCTGGTCCGAGCAGTACTTC
TRBV4-2	.	.	TRBJ1-5	CASSQGPGEPQHF	TGTGCCAGCAGCCAAGGGCCCGGGGAGCCCCAGCATTTT
TRBV12-3/TRBV12-4	.	.	TRBJ1-5	CASSPPSVGYNNQPQHF	TGTGCCAGCAGTCCTCCCTCGGTAGGGTATAACAATCAGCCCCAGCATTTT
TRBV7-9	many	.	TRBJ2-3	CASSSTTIQQTSYTDTQYF	TGTGCCAGCAGCTCCACAACTATTCAGCAGACTTCTTACACAGATACGCAGTATTTT
TRBV12-3/TRBV12-4	many	.	TRBJ1-5	CASGRTASNQPQHF	TGTGCCAGCGGGCGCACAGCTAGCAATCAGCCCCAGCATTTT
TRBV3-1	few	.	TRBJ2-7	CASSQDDEQYF	TGTGCCAGCAGCCAAGACGACGAGCAGTACTTC
TRBV3-1	many	.	TRBJ2-1	CASSQTASYNEQFF	TGTGCCAGCAGCCAGACAGCGTCCTACAATGAGCAGTTCTTC
TRBV12-3/TRBV12-4	many	TRBD1	TRBJ2-1	CASLLLDRAHEQFF	TGTGCCAGCCTATTGCTGGACAGGGCGCATGAGCAGTTCTTC
TRBV7-6	.	.	TRBJ2-1	CASSPTEGEENEQFF	TGTGCCAGCAGCCCAACGGAGGGGGAAGAAAATGAGCAGTTCTTC
TRBV5-5	many	.	TRBJ1-5	CASSFTARNQPQHF	TGTGCCAGCAGCTTTACGGCCCGGAATCAGCCCCAGCATTTT
TRBV6-5	.	.	TRBJ2-3	CATTGVATDTQYF	TGTGCCACCACGGGGGTAGCGACAGATACGCAGTATTTT
TRBV6-2/TRBV6-3	few	TRBD2	TRBJ2-1	CASSTLAGGGFF	TGTGCCAGCAGTACCCTAGCGGGGGGAGGATTCTTC
TRBV3-2	.	.	TRBJ1-1	CASSPTELNTEAFF	TGTGCCAGCAGCCCTACAGAGCTGAACACTGAAGCTTTCTTT
TRBV7-9	few	TRBD2	TRBJ2-7	CASTTLRRGDYEQYF	TGTGCCAGCACCACTTTACGGCGGGGGGACTACGAGCAGTACTTC
TRBV14	few	TRBD1	TRBJ2-2	CASSRTGGYTGELFF	TGTGCCAGCAGCAGGACAGGGGGGTACACCGGGGAGCTGTTTTTT
TRBV3-1	many	.	TRBJ1-2	CASSQEATERGYTF	TGTGCCAGCAGCCAAGAGGCAACAGAGCGCGGCTACACCTTC
TRBV6-4	once	.	TRBJ2-2	CAHSLTGELFF	TGTGCCCACTCATTAACCGGGGAGCTGTTTTTT
TRBV9	many	.	TRBJ1-6	CASSAEGLGSSPLHF	TGTGCCAGCAGCGCGGAGGGGCTCGGTAGTTCACCCCTCCACTTT
TRBV6-6	many	.	TRBJ2-4	CASSYNAGPGNIQYF	TGTGCCAGCAGTTATAACGCCGGCCCCGGAAACATTCAGTACTTC
TRBV20-1	many	TRBD2	TRBJ2-1	CSARDPLAGVPKGQFF	TGCAGTGCTAGAGATCCCCTAGCGGGGGTGCCTAAGGGGCAGTTCTTC
TRBV14	few	.	TRBJ1-1	CASSQPRLLGTTEAFF	TGTGCCAGCAGCCAACCGAGACTCCTAGGAACCACTGAAGCTTTCTTT
TRBV6-6	many	.	TRBJ2-7	CASGTYEQYF	TGTGCCAGCGGGACCTACGAGCAGTACTTC
TRBV2	.	TRBD2	TRBJ2-3	CASSEKKRGATDTQYF	TGTGCCAGCAGTGAAAAAAAGCGGGGGGCCACAGATACGCAGTATTTT
TRBV20-1	many	.	TRBJ2-7	CSARFAGSAYEQYF	TGCAGTGCTAGGTTTGCGGGGAGTGCCTACGAGCAGTACTTC
TRBV12-3/TRBV12-4	.	.	TRBJ1-2	CASSRDASYDTF	TGTGCCAGCAGCCGGGACGCCTCATACGACACCTTC
TRBV19	.	.	TRBJ2-7	CASSRASLYEQYF	TGTGCCAGTAGTAGGGCCAGCCTCTACGAGCAGTACTTC
TRBV20-1	.	.	TRBJ2-5	CSARVVSTQYF	TGCAGTGCTAGAGTTGTATCAACCCAGTACTTC
TRBV18	.	.	TRBJ1-4	CASSPSPGTSEKLFF	TGTGCCAGCTCACCTAGCCCGGGGACTAGTGAAAAACTGTTTTTT
TRBV9	.	.	TRBJ1-1	CASSIGGGSEAFF	TGTGCCAGCAGCATCGGGGGAGGATCTGAAGCTTTCTTT
TRBV18	few	.	TRBJ2-7	CASSPPALDQEQYF	TGTGCCAGCTCACCCCCCGCCTTGGATCAGGAGCAGTACTTC
TRBV7-2	few	.	TRBJ2-7	CASSLSRGYEQYF	TGTGCCAGCAGCTTATCCCGGGGCTACGAGCAGTACTTC
TRBV3-1	.	.	TRBJ2-7	CASSPGTSFQGQYF	TGTGCCAGCAGCCCGGGGACCTCATTTCAAGGGCAGTACTTC